This T cell receptor (beta chain) was obtained from a study of control samples from healthy donors and cancer patients. The table came from immunoSEQ multiplex PCR; TCRdb's copy has only in-frame clones and leaves some out. Of over 100,000 clones in the sample, 85% to 90% were seen once. The CDR3 spans 11 residues. Trimming took 0 bases from V and 8 from J, leaving 3 bases between them. Looked up from germline, CDR1 is MGHRA and CDR2 is YSYEKL. This chain uses TRBV4-1 with TRBJ2-3, with unresolved D. The sample consisted of blood. This TCR came from a woman aged 50 to 60 in good health. The CDR3 sequence: CASSQDATQYF. CDR3 sequence (DNA): TGCGCCAGCAGCCAAGACGCTACGCAGTATTTT.